This TCR beta chain was profiled in a study of blood T cell repertoires in COVID-19. Study-level information: The United States, Italy and Spain were the sources of the acute and convalescent COVID-19 samples. From T cells, B-cell-depleted T cells, or PBMCs came the material, which was cDNA or gDNA.

Authors' data handling: Estimation of nucleated cell counts was performed using reference gene primer amplification. The repertoire was sequenced with immunoSEQ multiplex PCR; TCRdb's copy has only in-frame clones and lacks some. Clonal size and the V and J genes are those of that table, whereas D and trimming came from the DNA. Among more than 95,000 clones, more than 75% were seen once, and the ten largest hold about 27%. Germline V lookup: CDR1 SEHNR, CDR2 FQNEAQ (reference sequence). This CDR3 spans 15 amino acids. V lost 7 bases and J lost 0, with 12 bases in between. This clone was found once. What was sequenced was peripheral blood. The receptor's source is a man in his 60s with acute or convalescent COVID-19. The chain links TRBV7-9 to TRBJ2-2; tentatively, D is TRBD2 (6 bases). CDR3 nucleotides: TGTGCCAGCATCCGTGGGACTTCGAACACCGGGGAGCTGTTTTTT. Protein sequence: CASIRGTSNTGELFF.